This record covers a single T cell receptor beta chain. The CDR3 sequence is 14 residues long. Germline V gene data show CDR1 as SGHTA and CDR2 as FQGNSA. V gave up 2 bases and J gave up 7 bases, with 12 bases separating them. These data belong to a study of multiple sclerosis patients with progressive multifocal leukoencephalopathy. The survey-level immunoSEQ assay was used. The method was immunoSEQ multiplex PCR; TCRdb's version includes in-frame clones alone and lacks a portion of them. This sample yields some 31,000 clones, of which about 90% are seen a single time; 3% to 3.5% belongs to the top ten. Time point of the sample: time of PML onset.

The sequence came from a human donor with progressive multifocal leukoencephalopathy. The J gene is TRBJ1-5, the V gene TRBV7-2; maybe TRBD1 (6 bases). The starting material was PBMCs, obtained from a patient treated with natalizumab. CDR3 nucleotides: TGTGCCAGCAGCTTAAACAGGGAAGGACAGCCCCAGCATTTT. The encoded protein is CASSLNREGQPQHF.